Described below is a single TCR beta chain sequence and its context. Its antigen is as yet unknown. This sample stems from a study of T cell responses to AZD1222 COVID-19 vaccine. Broader study findings: After the peak T cell response, and only then, were repertoires sampled.

Generated by immunoSEQ multiplex PCR, the TCRdb table keeps only in-frame clones and is missing some. The sample has 55,000 to 80,000 clones, over 70% seen once. The CDR3 covers 16 residues. Per the germline V gene, CDR1 is LGHNA and CDR2 is YNFKEQ. V shed 1 base and J 2 bases; nucleotides not matched to a gene: 3. The TCR was taken from an adult in good health. The chain joins TRBV4-2 to TRBJ2-1; TRBD2 aligns across 9 bases. The specimen was peripheral blood, collected on day 0 of AZD1222 vaccination. The CDR3 protein is CASSQGASGAYNEQFF. Here the CDR3 DNA reads TGTGCCAGCAGCCAAGGGGCTAGCGGGGCCTACAATGAGCAGTTCTTC.